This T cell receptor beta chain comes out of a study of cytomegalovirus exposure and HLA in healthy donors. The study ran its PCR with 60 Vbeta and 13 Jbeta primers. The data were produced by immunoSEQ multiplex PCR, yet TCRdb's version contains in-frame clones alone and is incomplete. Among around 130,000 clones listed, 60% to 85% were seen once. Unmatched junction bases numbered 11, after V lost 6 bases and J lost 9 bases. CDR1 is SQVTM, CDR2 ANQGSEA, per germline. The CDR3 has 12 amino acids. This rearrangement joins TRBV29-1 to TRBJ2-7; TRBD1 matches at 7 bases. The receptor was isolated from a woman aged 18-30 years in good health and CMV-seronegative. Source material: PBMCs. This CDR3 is CSVPGQPPVQYF. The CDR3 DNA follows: TGCAGCGTGCCGGGACAGCCCCCAGTGCAGTACTTC.